Listed below are T cell receptor beta chains from one sample, sequenced in a study of neurological immune-mediated disorders. TCRdb re-analysed the 5' RACE reads in MiXCR, keeping a single row per CDR3 protein. The sample yields roughly 80,000 distinct CDR3 sequences, 17% seen once. Input material: PBMCs. These receptors originate from a woman in her thirties or forties in good health. The conserved cysteine and the conserved F or W are not part of the CDR3 here. A D gene is named only where the DNA matches it firmly.

V: TRBV28; D: .; CDR3: ASTTITGPNEQF
V: TRBV27; D: .; CDR3: ASSLSGGVAGEQF
V: TRBV20-1; D: TRBD2; CDR3: SATTGLAGSTDTQY
V: TRBV3-1; D: TRBD1; CDR3: ASSLQGRGETEAF
V: TRBV6-2/TRBV6-3; D: .; CDR3: ASSYPTGSNEQF
V: TRBV20-1; D: TRBD2; CDR3: SARKGEGGLGGTDTQY
V: TRBV5-5; D: .; CDR3: ASSPTASTDTQY
V: TRBV4-1; D: .; CDR3: ASSHGRGPYNSPLH
V: TRBV7-8; D: .; CDR3: ASSLLRWGGNTEAF
V: TRBV19; D: .; CDR3: ASSIGTQRNNEQF
V: TRBV20-1; D: .; CDR3: SATRGALPYEQY
V: TRBV6-4; D: .; CDR3: ASSAASEEDEQF
V: TRBV7-2; D: TRBD1; CDR3: ASSPRQGANEQY
V: TRBV29-1; D: .; CDR3: SGGDGGGYT
V: TRBV5-5; D: TRBD2; CDR3: ASRLLLAGGPHEQF
V: TRBV5-5; D: .; CDR3: ASSLEVIVSPNEQF
V: TRBV7-8; D: .; CDR3: ASSSQADSLYQPQH
V: TRBV7-2; D: TRBD1; CDR3: ASSSGQGANEQF
V: TRBV12-3/TRBV12-4; D: TRBD2; CDR3: ASSLELRGGRVDTQY
V: TRBV6-2/TRBV6-3; D: .; CDR3: ASSYLLATDTQY
V: TRBV10-2; D: .; CDR3: ASSVYTGELF
V: TRBV3-1; D: .; CDR3: ASSQVAGRETQY
V: TRBV6-5; D: .; CDR3: ASSRGQEQY
V: TRBV5-1; D: TRBD1; CDR3: ASGYPDRGPSNEQF
V: TRBV7-9; D: .; CDR3: ASKGPEEESYT
V: TRBV5-1; D: TRBD2; CDR3: ASSAGVAGGRGEQF
V: TRBV7-2; D: TRBD1; CDR3: ASSSTGGAAAEQF
V: TRBV7-2; D: .; CDR3: ASRIVGGPTDTQY
V: TRBV4-2; D: .; CDR3: ASSQVGAGRNGYT
V: TRBV20-1; D: TRBD2; CDR3: SAPRLAQTYEQY
V: TRBV2; D: .; CDR3: ASSEGSQETQY
V: TRBV12-3/TRBV12-4; D: .; CDR3: ASSPHGGSMTPLH
V: TRBV11-1; D: .; CDR3: ASSKQRIEETQY
V: TRBV7-2; D: TRBD2; CDR3: ASSATSGGDTQY
V: TRBV29-1; D: TRBD1; CDR3: SVGQGDEKLF
V: TRBV5-1; D: .; CDR3: ASSRLGASSYNEQF
V: TRBV12-3/TRBV12-4; D: .; CDR3: ASRYSGGVAEAF
V: TRBV20-1; D: TRBD2; CDR3: SAPKGTSLSTGEQF
V: TRBV7-2; D: TRBD2; CDR3: ASTPGGTSTDTQY
V: TRBV9; D: .; CDR3: ASSAPTGTAYNEQF
V: TRBV4-3; D: .; CDR3: ASSQVRDGDYGYT
V: TRBV7-8; D: .; CDR3: ASLGRDNEQF
V: TRBV12-3/TRBV12-4; D: .; CDR3: ASSFLLREAF
V: TRBV5-1; D: TRBD1; CDR3: ASSLRDRDADTQY
V: TRBV28; D: .; CDR3: VSSGQGSEAF
V: TRBV24-1; D: .; CDR3: ATSDGGYGYT